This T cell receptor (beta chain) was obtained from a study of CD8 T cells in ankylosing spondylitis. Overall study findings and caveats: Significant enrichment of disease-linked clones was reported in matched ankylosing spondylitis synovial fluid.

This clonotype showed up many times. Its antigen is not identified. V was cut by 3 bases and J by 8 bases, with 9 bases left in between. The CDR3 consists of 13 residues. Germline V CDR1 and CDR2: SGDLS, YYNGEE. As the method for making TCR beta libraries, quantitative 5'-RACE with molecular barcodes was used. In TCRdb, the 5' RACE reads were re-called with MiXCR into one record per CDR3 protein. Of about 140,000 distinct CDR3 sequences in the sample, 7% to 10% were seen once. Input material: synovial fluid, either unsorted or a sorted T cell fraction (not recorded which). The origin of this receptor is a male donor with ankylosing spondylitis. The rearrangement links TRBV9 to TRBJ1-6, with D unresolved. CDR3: CASSAEMHSPLHF. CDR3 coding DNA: TGTGCCAGCAGCGCAGAGATGCATTCACCCCTCCACTTT. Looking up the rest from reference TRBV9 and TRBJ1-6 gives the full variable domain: DSGVTQTPKHLITATGQRVTLRCSPRSGDLSVYWYQQSLDQGLQFLIQYYNGEERAKGNILERFSAQQFPDLHSELNLSSLELGDSALYFCASSAEMHSPLHFGNGTRLTVT.